This is a list of T cell receptor beta chains from one sample in a study of blood T cell repertoires in COVID-19. Data came from immunoSEQ multiplex PCR; TCRdb stores just in-frame clones and leaves some out. Of under 150,000 clones listed, roughly 78% are singletons. Sample: peripheral blood. Receptor source: a man aged 55 to 70 with acute or convalescent COVID-19. The CDR3 runs from the conserved cysteine through the conserved F or W. The order of the fields is clone size, J gene, D gene, V gene, CDR3 DNA, CDR3 protein. The D gene is left open where the match is weak. For some rows the clone size is stated as once, few or many, or as a class when expanded; others skip it.

.	TRBJ2-7	.	TRBV29-1	TGCAGCGTTGAACGTGTCGGCGAGCAGTACTTC	CSVERVGEQYF
.	TRBJ1-2	.	TRBV30	TGTGCCTGGAACTCTAACTATGGCTACACCTTC	CAWNSNYGYTF
.	TRBJ1-1	.	TRBV28	TGTGCCAGCACCTTAGGACAGATATATGAAGCTTTCTTT	CASTLGQIYEAFF
.	TRBJ2-7	.	TRBV18	TGTGCCAGCTCACCAATAGCGGGGCAGGGGGGTATCTACGAGCAGTACTTC	CASSPIAGQGGIYEQYF
few	TRBJ1-6	.	TRBV2	TGTGCCAGCAACCCGACAGGTCTAGCATTTAGTAATTCACCCCTCCACTTT	CASNPTGLAFSNSPLHF
.	TRBJ1-2	TRBD1	TRBV2	TGTGCCAGCAGTGGGACAGGGAGCTATGGCTACACCTTC	CASSGTGSYGYTF
many	TRBJ1-1	.	TRBV11-2	TGTGCCAGCAGCTTATCAGGGTCGGGTGAAGCTTTCTTT	CASSLSGSGEAFF
.	TRBJ2-1	.	TRBV7-3	TGTGCCAGCAGCCACGGGAGCTCGGGCAATGAGCAGTTCTTC	CASSHGSSGNEQFF
.	TRBJ1-5	.	TRBV29-1	TGCAGCGTCGCACAGGGCGGTGGCAATCAGCCCCAGCATTTT	CSVAQGGGNQPQHF
.	TRBJ2-7	.	TRBV2	TGTGCCAGCAGTGAAGCGCACAGGGAGCCCGAGCAGTACTTC	CASSEAHREPEQYF
.	TRBJ2-7	TRBD2	TRBV6-2/TRBV6-3	TGTGCCAGCAGTACCTCCCTGGGACTAGCGGGAGTATACGAGCAGTACTTC	CASSTSLGLAGVYEQYF
.	TRBJ1-2	.	TRBV28	TGTGCCAGCAACCTAGGGGCGGCGGGGTTTGATGGCTACACCTTC	CASNLGAAGFDGYTF
.	TRBJ2-1	.	TRBV10-3	TGTGCCATCAGTGATTCATCCGGGGTCCAAGCGGGCCGTGAGCAGTTCTTC	CAISDSSGVQAGREQFF
.	TRBJ2-3	.	TRBV7-9	TGTGCCAGCAGCTTAAAAGGGCGGGGGCCCACAGATACGCAGTATTTT	CASSLKGRGPTDTQYF
few	TRBJ2-7	.	TRBV6-5	TGTGCCAGCAAGCCAGGGGGGATCTCCTACGAGCAGTACTTC	CASKPGGISYEQYF
.	TRBJ2-3	.	TRBV4-3	TGCGCCAGCAGCCAAGATCCACAATGGCGGGACAGCACAGATACGCAGTATTTT	CASSQDPQWRDSTDTQYF
few	TRBJ2-7	.	TRBV28	TGTGCCGCCCGTCAGGGACACACTCCTTACGAGCAGTACTTC	CAARQGHTPYEQYF
.	TRBJ1-4	.	TRBV5-1	TGCGCCAGCAGCGGGGACACTCGAAACGATGAAAAACTGTTTTTT	CASSGDTRNDEKLFF
few	TRBJ2-7	TRBD2	TRBV28	TGTGCCAGCAGTTCAGCGGGAGGGCCGCCAATCGAGCAGTACTTC	CASSSAGGPPIEQYF
.	TRBJ2-3	TRBD1	TRBV24-1	TGTGCCACCAGGGGACAGGGCGATACGCAGTATTTT	CATRGQGDTQYF
.	TRBJ2-7	.	TRBV28	TGTGCCAGCAGTTCGGCCGGGCAGGGTGGCGAGCAGTACTTC	CASSSAGQGGEQYF
.	TRBJ2-5	.	TRBV7-9	TGTGCCAGCAGCTTCGGTGCTAGGGAGACCCAGTACTTC	CASSFGARETQYF
.	TRBJ2-6	.	TRBV12-3/TRBV12-4	TGTGCTACGAGGTTTTTGGGGGCCAACGTCCTGACTTTC	CATRFLGANVLTF
.	TRBJ2-7	TRBD1	TRBV6-5	TGTGCCAGCAGTATCACAGGGGACTACGAGCAGTACTTC	CASSITGDYEQYF
.	TRBJ2-1	.	TRBV27	TGTGCCAGCAGTTTAGCCGTAAACTATGAGCAGTTCTTC	CASSLAVNYEQFF
.	TRBJ1-2	TRBD1	TRBV6-5	TGTGCCAGCAGCAGGACAGGGGTCGGCTATGGCTACACCTTC	CASSRTGVGYGYTF
.	TRBJ2-2	TRBD2	TRBV5-5	TGTGCCAGCAGCTTGCGCCCGCTAGCGGGAGGAGGGGTGACCGGGGAGCTGTTTTTT	CASSLRPLAGGGVTGELFF
.	TRBJ2-1	.	TRBV19	TGTGCCAGTAGCCCCGCAGGCTACAATGAGCAGTTCTTC	CASSPAGYNEQFF
.	TRBJ2-1	TRBD2	TRBV27	TGTGCCAGCAGTCCGGAACGACTAGCGGGGTTTCTCAGGGAGCAGTTCTTC	CASSPERLAGFLREQFF
.	TRBJ1-4	.	TRBV7-9	TGTGCCAGCAGCCCTCTACAGGGTCCTAATGAAAAACTGTTTTTT	CASSPLQGPNEKLFF
.	TRBJ1-6	.	TRBV2	TGTGCCAGCTTTGGGGAGGATTCACCCCTCCACTTT	CASFGEDSPLHF